There are a few counts of the clone carrying this TCR beta chain. Its specificity is not known. This is likely a read error, given that the CDR3 carries no conserved phenylalanine or tryptophan at its end. The limits of the CDR3 on the DNA are not certain, so only TCRdb's listed CDR3 is given. Amplification used 52 TRBV primers and 13 TRBJ primers. Sequencing was performed with immunoSEQ multiplex PCR; in TCRdb, only in-frame clones are kept and a portion is missing. The repertoire consists of some 29,000 clones, with about 90% occurring once and the leading ten covering 1.5% to 1.7%. This entry comes from a study of regulatory T cells. At testing, patients were 2 to 39 years old, with reduced naive and increased memory T-cell proportions. Looked up from germline, CDR1 is SNHLY and CDR2 is FYNNEI. The length of the CDR3 is 11 amino acids, counting both ends. Study observations and caveats: In CD3G-deficient patients, conventional CD4+ T cells were enriched for hydrophobic CDR3 residues at positions 6 and 7. Patient repertoires had restricted TRB V-J pairs and skewed V and J usage, most in Tregs.

Material: conventional CD4+ T cells sorted from blood. The chain joins TRBV2 to TRBJ1-1. The sequence came from a person between 18 and 30 years old with CD3G deficiency. CDR3 residues: CASSDFWDSTY.